This T cell receptor beta chain was retrieved from a study of T cell responses to AZD1222 COVID-19 vaccine. Study-level findings and limits: It was only a handful of AZD1222 recipients who were seropositive at baseline.

Per germline, CDR1 LGHNA and CDR2 YSLEER. The length of the CDR3 is 15 residues. Deletions cut 0 bases from V and 5 bases from J, with 13 bases between. This table comes from immunoSEQ multiplex PCR, and its TCRdb copy is limited to in-frame clones, with some not included. Among 94,000 or so clones listed, roughly nine tenths were seen once. This clone has only a few counts. What it binds is unknown. V gene TRBV4-3 combines with J gene TRBJ2-5; possible D gene TRBD2, 6 bases. Sample: peripheral blood, taken on day 0 of AZD1222 vaccination. The clonotype originates from an adult in good health. The CDR3 DNA sequence: TGCGCCAGCAGCCAAGAGACGGGAGCCCACGAGACCCAGTACTTC. This gives the protein CASSQETGAHETQYF.